Each of the 28 T cell receptor beta chains below was sequenced from the same sample in a study of a mutant IDH1 vaccine in newly diagnosed glioma. TCRdb keeps only in-frame clones here, not all; method: immunoSEQ multiplex PCR. There are about 58,000 clones in the sample; about 86% occur only once, and 6.5% to 9% lies in the top ten. Their specific antigens are unknown. As for time point: week 5, during vaccination. One vaccine dose held 300 ug of mutant IDH1 20-mer peptide and came with topical imiquimod. Here the sequenced sample was PBMCs, taken from a glioma patient whose treatment included an IDH1 peptide vaccine. The receptors shown here come from a woman aged 45-65 years with glioma.

CDR3 loop: CSVATGTEYQETQYF. CDR3 sequence (DNA): TGCAGCGTTGCGACAGGTACAGAGTACCAAGAGACCCAGTACTTC. This chain connects TRBV29-1 to TRBJ2-5, with D perhaps matching TRBD1 (6 bases). This CDR3 is built from 15 residues. V lost 4 bases, J lost 0 bases, and 15 bases lay in between. Germline V gene data show CDR1 as SQVTM and CDR2 as ANQGSEA.

V and J are TRBV6-6 and TRBJ2-1, with 14 bases that match TRBD2. This CDR3 is 14 amino acids long. Germline trimming cut 5 bases from V and 12 bases from J; bases unmatched to any gene: 6. Germline CDR1 reads MNHNY; CDR2 reads SVGAGI (reference sequence). The CDR3 region is CASSPETSGGGQFF. CDR3 nucleotides: TGTGCCAGCAGTCCCGAGACTAGCGGGGGGGGGCAGTTCTTC.

This sequence joins TRBV6-6 and TRBJ1-2; D possibly corresponds to TRBD1 (6 bases). Deletions cut 5 bases from V and 4 bases from J, with 14 bases between. This CDR3 is 14 amino acids long. Per the germline V gene, CDR1 is MNHNY and CDR2 is SVGAGI (reference sequence). The CDR3 region has the DNA TGTGCCAGCAGTACCCCAGGCAGGGGCTATGGCTACACCTTC. Its translation is CASSTPGRGYGYTF.

This clone was detected only once. This chain uses TRBV4-3 with TRBJ2-1, with 7 bases that match TRBD1. This CDR3 contains 15 residues. Unmatched junction bases numbered 5, after V lost 1 base and J lost 5 bases. Per germline, CDR1 LGHNA and CDR2 YSLEER. The CDR3 nucleotides read TGCGCCAGCAGCCAAGTCGGACAGGCCCACAATGAGCAGTTCTTC. The encoded protein is CASSQVGQAHNEQFF.

V is TRBV7-2 and J is TRBJ1-5; possible D gene TRBD1, 5 bases. Per the germline V gene, CDR1 is SGHTA and CDR2 is FQGNSA. CDR3 size: 13 residues. The V gene lost 1 base and the J gene lost 6 bases, with 7 bases spanning the gap. The CDR3 region is CASSLGGIQPQHF. The CDR3 DNA reads as TGTGCCAGCAGCTTAGGGGGCATTCAGCCCCAGCATTTT.

The chain couples TRBV29-1 to TRBJ1-1, with 7 bases aligning to TRBD1. Per the germline V gene, CDR1 is SQVTM and CDR2 is ANQGSEA. V lost 6 bases to trimming and J lost 1 base; unmatched junction nucleotides: 5. The CDR3 spans 13 residues. CDR3 protein: CSVRQGANTEAFF. In nucleotides, the CDR3 is TGCAGCGTCCGACAGGGCGCGAACACTGAAGCTTTCTTT.

CDR3 DNA sequence: TGTGCCAGCAGTTACCAGGGTAGGGGCTACGAGCAGTACTTC. Translated: CASSYQGRGYEQYF. The chain links TRBV6-5 to TRBJ2-7; D is possibly TRBD1 (5 bases). The germline CDR1 and CDR2 sequences are MNHEY and SVGAGI. The ends were cut back, 2 bases at V and 3 bases at J, with 11 bases in the middle. This CDR3 comprises 14 residues.

The chain uses TRBV5-1 and TRBJ1-4, with 7 positions matching TRBD1. There are 14 residues in the CDR3. V was pared by 4 bases and J by 2 bases, with 2 bases of the junction left unmatched. Germline CDR1 SGHRS, CDR2 YFSETQ. This chain's CDR3 is CASSRQGTNEKLFF. The CDR3 DNA reads TGCGCCAGCAGCCGACAGGGCACTAATGAAAAACTGTTTTTT.

This clone was found a few times. The junction departs from the called germline gene at one end, perhaps through a read error. The V call is TRBV2, the J call TRBJ1-2; no clear D gene. Germline V CDR1 and CDR2: SNHLY, FYNNEI. CDR3 length: 11 residues. The CDR3 DNA reads as TGTGCCAGCAGTGAATGGGAAGCGGTTCTATTC. Its translation: CASSEWEAVLF. The full variable domain, completed using reference TRBV2 and TRBJ1-2, is EPEVTQTPSHQVTQMGQEVILRCVPISNHLYFYWYRQILGQKVEFLVSFYNNEISEKSEIFDDQFSVERPDGSNFTLKIRSTKLEDSAMYFCASSEWEAVLFGSGTRLTVV.

This chain joins TRBV7-9 and TRBJ2-7; the D call may be TRBD1 or TRBD2 (5 bases each). The CDR3 has 15 amino acids. CDR1 and CDR2 from the germline V gene are SEHNR and FQNEAQ (reference sequence). Trimming took 3 bases from V and 0 from J, leaving 12 bases between them. The CDR3 region is CASSFLGESSYEQYF. CDR3 bases: TGTGCCAGCAGCTTTCTGGGGGAAAGCTCCTACGAGCAGTACTTC.

Only a few counts were recorded for this clone. The rearrangement links TRBV29-1 to TRBJ1-1, with 9 positions matching TRBD1. This CDR3 contains 16 residues. With 1 base clipped from V and 5 bases from J, the junction kept 11 bases outside the gene matches. Germline assignment: CDR1 SQVTM and CDR2 ANQGSEA. The CDR3 loop reads CSVEGTGALAGTEAFF. CDR3 coding DNA: TGCAGCGTTGAAGGGACAGGGGCCTTAGCGGGGACTGAAGCTTTCTTT.

V gene TRBV5-5 combines with J gene TRBJ1-1; 7 bases fit TRBD1. The CDR3 is 15 amino acids. V was pared by 4 bases and J by 2 bases, with 8 bases of the junction left unmatched. Germline assignment: CDR1 SGHKS and CDR2 YYEKEE (reference sequence). The CDR3 loop is CASSATGQSNTEAFF. As DNA, the CDR3 is TGTGCCAGCAGCGCTACGGGACAGTCCAACACTGAAGCTTTCTTT.

The V and J genes are TRBV4-2 and TRBJ1-4; no definite D call. The CDR3 consists of 11 residues. The germline CDR1 and CDR2 sequences are LGHNA and YNFKEQ. Trimming took 1 base from V and 8 from J, leaving 2 bases between them. The chain's CDR3 is CASSQGEKLFF. For the CDR3, the DNA is TGTGCCAGCAGCCAAGGCGAAAAACTGTTTTTT.

The chain has TRBV5-5 and TRBJ2-1; D is tentatively TRBD1 or TRBD2 (7 bases each). V shed 6 bases and J shed 9 bases, with 19 bases lying between them. This CDR3 has 14 residues. Germline CDR1 SGHKS, CDR2 YYEKEE (reference sequence). CDR3 sequence: CASKGDPRGGEQFF. The CDR3 bases are TGTGCCAGCAAAGGGGACCCCAGGGGGGGTGAGCAGTTCTTC.

The chain uses TRBV6-1 and TRBJ2-7, with 10 bases identical to TRBD1. After removal of 5 bases from V and 2 bases from J, the junction contained 3 bases not matched to a gene. Per germline, CDR1 MNHNS and CDR2 SASEGT. This CDR3 region has 14 residues. The CDR3 here is CASSTDRGPYEQYF. In DNA form, the CDR3 reads TGTGCCAGCAGTACCGACAGGGGGCCCTACGAGCAGTACTTC.

This chain's CDR3 is CASSLSGTGIVPLHF. DNA for the CDR3: TGTGCCAGCAGTTTAAGCGGGACAGGGATTGTACCCCTCCACTTT. The chain couples TRBV28 to TRBJ1-6, with 9 bases that match TRBD1. V was clipped by 2 bases and J by 12 bases; unmatched bases: 8. Per the germline V gene, CDR1 is MDHEN and CDR2 is SYDVKM. The CDR3 has 15 amino acids.

The J gene is TRBJ1-4, the V gene TRBV2, with 7 nucleotides matching TRBD1. The CDR3 consists of 14 residues. The V and J ends lost 7 bases and 7 bases, in that order; junction bases with no gene match: 9. Germline V gene data show CDR1 as SNHLY and CDR2 as FYNNEI. CDR3: CASTSTGRGEKLFF. The CDR3 DNA is TGTGCCAGCACCTCGACAGGGCGAGGTGAAAAACTGTTTTTT.

The V gene is TRBV19, the J gene TRBJ2-5; TRBD2 is a possible D gene (5 bases). V was cut by 4 bases and J by 9 bases, with 15 bases left in between. This CDR3 region has 13 residues. Germline V CDR1 and CDR2: LNHDA, SQIVND (reference sequence). This CDR3 is CASSTGYEEAQYF. DNA for the CDR3: TGTGCCAGTAGTACGGGGTACGAGGAGGCCCAGTACTTC.

This clone appeared once. The rearrangement uses TRBV18 and TRBJ2-1, with D perhaps given as TRBD1 or TRBD2 (5 bases each). Germline CDR1 and CDR2: KGHSH and LQKENI. With 9 bases removed from V and 11 bases from J, the gap between germline ends came to 17 bases. This CDR3 has 12 residues. CDR3 residues: CASATRDVKQFF. For the CDR3, the DNA is TGTGCCAGTGCCACACGGGACGTTAAGCAGTTCTTC.

The chain recombines TRBV5-6 with TRBJ1-2; possible D gene TRBD1, 5 bases. With 2 bases removed from V and 6 bases from J, the gap between germline ends came to 11 bases. The V gene's germline CDR1 is SGHDT and CDR2 YYEEEE. CDR3 length: 13 amino acids. DNA for the CDR3: TGTGCCAGCAGCTTCGGAGGGGAGGATGGCTACACCTTC. Residues: CASSFGGEDGYTF.

The chain carries TRBV19 and TRBJ2-7, with D possibly TRBD1 on 5 matching bases. The CDR3 totals 11 residues. The germline V gene has CDR1 LNHDA and CDR2 SQIVND (reference sequence). V lost 4 bases and J lost 4, with 5 bases in between. CDR3 region: CASSTGYEQYF. DNA of the CDR3: TGTGCCAGTAGTACAGGGTACGAGCAGTACTTC.

The V call is TRBV4-1, the J call TRBJ2-5, with 8 bases that match TRBD1. The V gene end was trimmed by 3 bases and the J gene end by 4 bases; junction bases not matched to a gene: 7. This CDR3 is 15 amino acids long. Germline assignment: CDR1 MGHRA and CDR2 YSYEKL. The CDR3 is CASSHNGQGRETQYF. In nucleotides, the CDR3 is TGCGCCAGCAGCCACAACGGACAGGGACGAGAGACCCAGTACTTC.

V gene TRBV7-2 combines with J gene TRBJ1-5; 7 bases map to TRBD1. Germline V gene lookup returns CDR1 SGHTA and CDR2 FQGNSA. This CDR3 comprises 16 residues. Unmatched junction bases numbered 7, after V lost 2 bases and J lost 3 bases. The CDR3: CASSLPYRGANQPQHF. The CDR3 coding sequence is TGTGCCAGCAGCTTACCCTACAGGGGAGCCAATCAGCCCCAGCATTTT.

V gene TRBV11-2 combines with J gene TRBJ2-5; D gene ambiguous. Trimming left V 3 bases short and J 3 bases short, with 14 bases between. The CDR3 spans 15 residues. Germline loops: CDR1 SGHAT, CDR2 FQNNGV. The CDR3 nucleotides are TGTGCCAGCAGCTTTAGACTGGATATAAAAGAGACCCAGTACTTC. It is translated as CASSFRLDIKETQYF.

The chain has TRBV19 and TRBJ1-2; 8 positions agree with TRBD1. V was pared by 7 bases and J by 8 bases, with 12 bases of the junction left unmatched. The CDR3 totals 14 residues. Germline CDR1 LNHDA, CDR2 SQIVND (reference sequence). CDR3: CASIPGQGLGGYTF. The CDR3 DNA is TGTGCCAGTATTCCAGGACAGGGACTAGGAGGCTACACCTTC.

The chain combines TRBV6-5 with TRBJ1-2; TRBD1 is a possible D gene (6 bases). Germline assignment: CDR1 MNHEY and CDR2 SVGAGI. The CDR3 covers 13 residues. The V and J ends lost 7 bases and 7 bases respectively, with 16 bases between them. The CDR3 coding sequence is TGTGCCAGCACCCGGGGGGGGCGGCCTGGCTACACCTTC. Its translation is CASTRGGRPGYTF.

J is TRBJ2-7 and V is TRBV6-6, with TRBD1 identical over 9 bases. The V and J ends lost 6 bases and 5 bases, in that order; junction bases with no gene match: 5. Germline V CDR1 and CDR2: MNHNY, SVGAGI (reference sequence). This CDR3 region has 13 residues. As DNA, the CDR3 is TGTGCCAGCAGGGGACAGGGTCCCCACGAGCAGTACTTC. It codes for CASRGQGPHEQYF.

This rearrangement joins TRBV19 to TRBJ2-2; 10 bases match TRBD2. The junction had 14 bases not matched to a gene; V was cut back by 0 bases and J by 7 bases. CDR1 is LNHDA and CDR2 is SQIVND in the germline V gene (reference sequence). This CDR3 spans 19 amino acids. In nucleotides, the CDR3 is TGTGCCAGTAGTATAGAAGGGGTCCCAGCGGGGGGGCCCCACGGGGAGCTGTTTTTT. It is translated as CASSIEGVPAGGPHGELFF.